A selection of T cell receptor beta chains follows, all from one sample in a study of cytomegalovirus exposure and HLA in healthy donors. Produced via immunoSEQ multiplex PCR; TCRdb's table is partial and in-frame only. The table has 160,000 or so clones, approximately 80% seen once. Sequencing used PBMCs. The origin of the receptors is a woman between 50 and 59 years old in good health and CMV-seronegative. CDR3s include the opening cysteine and the closing phenylalanine or tryptophan. A D gene is named only where the DNA matches it firmly. Clone size is stated in some rows and not others, as once, few, many or a class when expanded.

D	size	V	J	CDR3	DNA
.	.	TRBV4-1	TRBJ2-2	CASSHYRPPAGGELFF	TGCGCCAGCAGCCATTACAGACCACCGGCCGGCGGGGAGCTGTTTTTT
TRBD2	.	TRBV7-9	TRBJ2-2	CASSRLAGTGELFF	TGTGCCAGCAGTCGACTAGCGGGGACTGGGGAGCTGTTTTTT
.	once	TRBV9	TRBJ1-1	CASSVQVNTEAFF	TGTGCCAGCAGCGTACAGGTGAACACTGAAGCTTTCTTT
TRBD1	few	TRBV15	TRBJ1-4	CATSGHRGRGEKLFF	TGTGCCACCAGCGGACACAGGGGGCGAGGGGAAAAACTGTTTTTT
TRBD2	.	TRBV9	TRBJ2-1	CASSVAPVGTSGDNEQFF	TGTGCCAGCAGCGTAGCCCCGGTGGGGACTAGCGGGGACAATGAGCAGTTCTTC
.	once	TRBV6-1	TRBJ1-5	CASSVSAETYSNQPQHF	TGTGCCAGCAGTGTCAGCGCAGAAACTTATAGCAATCAGCCCCAGCATTTT
TRBD1	.	TRBV19	TRBJ2-2	CASTGTGYTGELFF	TGTGCCAGTACCGGGACAGGGTACACCGGGGAGCTGTTTTTT
.	.	TRBV27	TRBJ1-2	CASSLWGGGGGYTF	TGTGCCAGCAGTTTGTGGGGGGGCGGCGGTGGCTACACCTTC
TRBD2	.	TRBV27	TRBJ2-7	CASSRSGGLSSYEQYF	TGTGCCAGCTCACGTAGCGGGGGGCTAAGCTCCTACGAGCAGTACTTC
TRBD1	.	TRBV11-2	TRBJ1-2	CASSGGSPDRAQINYGYTF	TGTGCCAGCAGCGGGGGGAGCCCGGACAGGGCACAGATAAACTATGGCTACACCTTC
TRBD1	.	TRBV30	TRBJ1-2	CAWMGTARGYTF	TGTGCCTGGATGGGGACAGCACGTGGCTACACCTTC
.	.	TRBV18	TRBJ2-5	CASSPTIETQYF	TGTGCCAGCTCACCAACTATAGAGACCCAGTACTTC
.	.	TRBV19	TRBJ1-5	CASKGGGNQPQHF	TGTGCCAGTAAAGGGGGTGGGAATCAGCCCCAGCATTTT
TRBD1	.	TRBV19	TRBJ2-7	CASSAPGQSSYEQYF	TGTGCCAGTAGTGCACCGGGACAGAGCTCCTACGAGCAGTACTTC
.	.	TRBV28	TRBJ1-2	CASSPPGRRGPYGYTF	TGTGCCAGCAGTCCCCCGGGAAGGCGGGGACCCTATGGCTACACCTTC
.	.	TRBV21-1	TRBJ1-1	CASSKSRREEAFF	TGTGCCAGCAGCAAATCCCGTCGGGAAGAGGCTTTCTTT
.	.	TRBV7-2	TRBJ1-5	CASSPLSGPAGSFSQPQHF	TGTGCCAGCAGCCCTCTAAGTGGTCCGGCAGGCTCGTTTTCTCAGCCCCAGCATTTT
.	.	TRBV4-1	TRBJ2-1	CASSQGVRAGNEQFF	TGCGCCAGCAGCCAAGGGGTTCGGGCGGGGAATGAGCAGTTCTTC
TRBD1	.	TRBV28	TRBJ1-6	CASISPGTRGPNSPLHF	TGTGCCAGCATCTCCCCTGGGACCAGGGGGCCTAATTCACCCCTCCACTTT
TRBD2	.	TRBV2	TRBJ2-7	CASIFSGLGSYEQYF	TGTGCCAGCATCTTTTCGGGACTAGGGAGTTACGAGCAGTACTTC
.	few	TRBV6-5	TRBJ2-2	CASSYSDSNTGELFF	TGTGCCAGCAGTTACTCCGACTCGAACACCGGGGAGCTGTTTTTT
.	.	TRBV19	TRBJ2-1	CAGSERLYNEQFF	TGTGCCGGTAGCGAGAGACTCTACAATGAGCAGTTCTTC
TRBD2	few	TRBV10-2	TRBJ2-3	CASSEVRGVTDTQYF	TGCGCCAGCAGTGAGGTCCGGGGGGTCACAGATACGCAGTATTTT
TRBD2	.	TRBV5-4	TRBJ2-2	CASSPRGGRATGELFF	TGTGCCAGCAGCCCCCGGGGCGGGAGGGCGACCGGGGAGCTGTTTTTT
.	.	TRBV21-1	TRBJ2-7	CASSKGGRGAYEQYF	TGTGCCAGCAGCAAGGGGGGCCGGGGGGCCTACGAGCAGTACTTC
TRBD2	.	TRBV7-9	TRBJ2-1	CASSPTSGGSYNEQFF	TGTGCCAGCAGCCCAACTAGCGGGGGCTCCTACAATGAGCAGTTCTTC
TRBD1	.	TRBV5-1	TRBJ2-2	CASSIRTGAGELFF	TGCGCCAGCAGCATCAGGACAGGGGCCGGGGAGCTGTTTTTT
TRBD2	.	TRBV7-9	TRBJ2-2	CASSSRLAGRDWRIAELFF	TGTGCCAGCAGCTCGCGACTAGCGGGACGGGATTGGAGAATTGCGGAGCTGTTTTTT
.	.	TRBV12-1	TRBJ2-7	CASKNRDTDDEQYF	TGTGCCAGCAAGAACAGGGACACTGATGACGAGCAGTACTTC